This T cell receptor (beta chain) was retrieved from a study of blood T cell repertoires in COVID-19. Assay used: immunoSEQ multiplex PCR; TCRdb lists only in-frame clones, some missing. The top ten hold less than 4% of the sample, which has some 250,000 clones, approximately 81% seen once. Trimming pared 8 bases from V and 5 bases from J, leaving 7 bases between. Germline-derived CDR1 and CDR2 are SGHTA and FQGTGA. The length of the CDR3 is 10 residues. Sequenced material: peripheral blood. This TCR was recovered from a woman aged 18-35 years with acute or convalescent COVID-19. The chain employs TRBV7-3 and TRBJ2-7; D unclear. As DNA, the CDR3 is TGTGCCAGCCCTACCAACGAGCAGTACTTC. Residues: CASPTNEQYF.